This is a list of T cell receptor beta chains from one sample in a study of cytomegalovirus exposure and HLA in healthy donors. This table comes from immunoSEQ multiplex PCR, and its TCRdb copy is limited to in-frame clones, with some not included. The sample shows tens of thousands of clones, 65% to 75% of them seen only once. The sequencing sample was made of PBMCs. Receptors were obtained from a man aged 55-75 years in good health and CMV-seronegative. CDR3s include the opening cysteine and the closing phenylalanine or tryptophan. D genes are given only for firm matches. The listing skips clone size in some rows; elsewhere it reads once, few, many or a size class.

TRBD1	.	TRBV7-8	TRBJ1-1	TGTGCCAGCAGCAAACAGGGGGTCCGCACTGAAGCTTTCTTT	CASSKQGVRTEAFF
.	.	TRBV7-9	TRBJ1-4	TGTGCCAGCAGCCCTTGGCAGGGAGGGGGTGAAAAACTGTTTTTT	CASSPWQGGGEKLFF
TRBD1	.	TRBV2	TRBJ2-1	TGTGCCAGCAGTGAGTCCGGGACAGGGAGGAATGGGCAGTTCTTC	CASSESGTGRNGQFF
.	.	TRBV4-1	TRBJ2-7	TGCGCCAGCAGCCAACTGGAGGGAGCCTACGAGCAGTACTTC	CASSQLEGAYEQYF
.	.	TRBV10-3	TRBJ2-3	TGTACCACAGGCGGGGCCGGCACAGATACGCAGTATTTT	CTTGGAGTDTQYF
TRBD1	.	TRBV18	TRBJ1-3	TGTGCCAGCTCCCCGAACGGGACAGCCTCTGGAAACACCATATATTTT	CASSPNGTASGNTIYF
TRBD2	.	TRBV29-1	TRBJ2-5	TGCAGCGTTGAAGTTGGGGACGGGGGGGAGACCCAGTACTTC	CSVEVGDGGETQYF
TRBD2	.	TRBV5-1	TRBJ2-3	TGCGCCAGCAGCTTGGGTGGTAGCGGGGGGGCTGCAGATACGCAGTATTTT	CASSLGGSGGAADTQYF
TRBD2	.	TRBV4-1	TRBJ2-5	TGCGCCAGCAGCCAAGGGGGACTAGCGGGGGGTCAAGAGACCCAGTACTTC	CASSQGGLAGGQETQYF
.	few	TRBV7-6	TRBJ1-3	TGTGCCAGCAGCTTAGCGCCGGGTAGAGCTGGAAACACCATATATTTT	CASSLAPGRAGNTIYF
TRBD1	.	TRBV27	TRBJ1-4	TGTGCCAGCAGACAGGGGATTAATGAAAAACTGTTTTTT	CASRQGINEKLFF
TRBD1	.	TRBV18	TRBJ1-3	TGTGCCAGCTCAAAGGGACAGAGCTCTGGAAACACCATATATTTT	CASSKGQSSGNTIYF